This TCR beta chain was found in a study of CD8 T cells in Susac syndrome. Overall study: When blood was drawn, patients with Susac syndrome were on intravenous immunoglobulin alone, on corticosteroids, or therapy-naive.

All included Susac syndrome patients satisfied recently defined diagnostic criteria for definite or probable disease. After extraction with the RNeasy kit, about 0.5 to 1 ug of the RNA was reverse transcribed using random hexamers. One entry per CDR3 protein results from TCRdb running MiXCR on the immunoSEQ multiplex PCR reads. The sample contains over 65,000 distinct CDR3 sequences, 85% to 95% of which appear only once. CDR3 length: 13 amino acids. Looked up from germline, CDR1 is LNHDA and CDR2 is SQIVND (reference sequence). V dropped 9 bases and J dropped 15 bases, with 24 bases sitting between them.

The rearrangement uses TRBV19 and TRBJ2-1, with D maybe TRBD2 (7 bases). The TCR comes from a human donor with Susac syndrome. Sequences were obtained from CD4+ T cells from PBMCs. DNA of the CDR3: TGTGCCAGCCTTCCCCAGGGGCGGGAGATCCTGTTCTTC. It yields the protein CASLPQGREILFF.